This TCR beta chain was sequenced for a study of cytomegalovirus exposure and HLA in healthy donors. As for the study in general: An analysis done earlier identified 117 million unique TCR beta sequences from about 180 million T cells. Study conclusions and caveats: The study labeled approximately 150 TCR beta chains cytomegalovirus-associated. In vitro experiments confirmed that a few CMV-associated chains were specific for CMV antigens. A prior analysis recorded that most TCR beta V segments were productive about 90% or about 30% of the time.

Turning to this clone: The antigen remains undetermined.

The PCR made use of 60 Vbeta and 13 Jbeta primers. The protocol was immunoSEQ multiplex PCR, while the TCRdb copy is restricted to in-frame clones and leaves out a portion. Here the sample spans 150,000 to 200,000 clones, 81% being singletons. The CDR3 runs 17 residues. J was trimmed by 4 bases and V by 2 bases; bases with no gene match: 10. CDR1 and CDR2 from the germline V gene are PRHDT and FYEKMQ (reference sequence). Sequencing input: PBMCs. The receptor was isolated from a young woman in good health and CMV-seropositive. The chain combines TRBV13 with TRBJ2-1; 8 bases map to TRBD2. Written as DNA, the CDR3 is TGTGCCAGCAGCTTAAAGGGAGCCGGGGGGGGTTACAATGAGCAGTTCTTC. Protein sequence: CASSLKGAGGGYNEQFF. The full variable domain, with the rest looked up from reference TRBV13 and TRBJ2-1, is AAGVIQSPRHLIKEKRETATLKCYPIPRHDTVYWYQQGPGQDPQFLISFYEKMQSDKGSIPDRFSAQQFSDYHSELNMSSLELGDSALYFCASSLKGAGGGYNEQFFGPGTRLTVL.